The 9 T cell receptor beta chains in this list originate from one sample, sequenced in a study of cytomegalovirus exposure and HLA in healthy donors. The study ran its PCR with 60 Vbeta and 13 Jbeta primers. Assay: immunoSEQ multiplex PCR; the TCRdb copy retains only in-frame clones and omits some. This sample has about 140,000 clones, with about 82% found just once. The material sequenced was PBMCs. The source is a man under 40 in good health and CMV-seronegative.

V and J are TRBV7-8 and TRBJ2-7; 8 nucleotides line up with TRBD2. V dropped 1 base and J dropped 2; count of bases not matched to a gene: 4. This CDR3 region has 15 residues. Germline CDR1 is SGHVS and CDR2 is FQNEAQ. Here the CDR3 reads CASSLETSATYEQYF. The CDR3 coding sequence is TGTGCCAGCAGCTTAGAGACTAGCGCCACCTACGAGCAGTACTTC.

The chain joins TRBV29-1 to TRBJ2-5, with 8 bases aligning to TRBD1. V shed 1 base and J 1 base; nucleotides not matched to a gene: 11. This CDR3 contains 17 residues. Germline V gives CDR1 SQVTM, CDR2 ANQGSEA. CDR3 protein: CSVEAGQGARGQETQYF. The CDR3 DNA reads as TGCAGCGTTGAAGCTGGGCAGGGGGCGCGAGGCCAAGAGACCCAGTACTTC.

CDR3 region: CASSLKSSGKGQDTQYF. Here the CDR3 DNA reads TGTGCCAGCAGCTTGAAGAGTAGCGGGAAGGGTCAGGATACGCAGTATTTT. This chain connects TRBV5-4 to TRBJ2-3, with 8 bases aligning to TRBD2. The germline gives CDR1 SGHNT, CDR2 YYREEE (reference sequence). The J segment lost 6 bases and the V segment lost 1 base, leaving 13 bases of the junction unmatched. The CDR3 extends over 17 amino acids.

J is TRBJ1-1 and V is TRBV25-1; D unresolved. CDR3 length: 16 residues. Per germline, CDR1 MGHDK and CDR2 SYGVNS. V lost 1 base and J 5 bases, leaving 17 bases between the germline ends. The CDR3 DNA is TGTGCCAGCAGTGAATGGAGTACGTCGGGGAAAACTGAAGCTTTCTTT. Translation: CASSEWSTSGKTEAFF. The complete variable domain, with remaining parts taken from reference TRBV25-1 and TRBJ1-1, reads EADIYQTPRYLVIGTGKKITLECSQTMGHDKMYWYQQDPGMELHLIHYSYGVNSTEKGDLSSESTVSRIRTEHFPLTLESARPSHTSQYLCASSEWSTSGKTEAFFGQGTRLTVV.

In regard to this clone: One end of the junction does not line up with germline, which may come from a read error. The chain uses TRBV4-2 and TRBJ1-5; D unresolved. The CDR3 is 16 residues long. Per germline, CDR1 LGHNA and CDR2 YNFKEQ. CDR3 nucleotide sequence: TGTGCCAGCAGCCAAGCCAGCGTGCAGAGCAATCAGCCCCAGAATTTT. Encoded protein: CASSQASVQSNQPQNF.

The chain employs TRBV10-2 and TRBJ2-3; D might be TRBD2 (6 bases). CDR1 and CDR2 from the germline V gene are WSHSY and SAAADI. With 3 bases removed from V and 1 base from J, the gap between germline ends came to 11 bases. The CDR3 totals 15 residues. The CDR3 protein is CASSDGGGGTDTQYF. Here the CDR3 DNA reads TGCGCCAGCAGTGATGGCGGAGGGGGCACAGATACGCAGTATTTT.

The chain has TRBV6-5 and TRBJ1-2; D uncertain. CDR1 and CDR2 (germline): MNHEY, SVGAGI. The CDR3 covers 14 residues. Trimming left V 6 bases short and J 3 bases short, with 14 bases between. CDR3 loop: CASSPRTVHYGYTF. The CDR3 region has the DNA TGTGCCAGCAGCCCACGTACAGTTCACTATGGCTACACCTTC.

The chain combines TRBV6-1 with TRBJ2-1, with no clear D. Germline V lookup: CDR1 MNHNS, CDR2 SASEGT. The CDR3 length is 14 residues. Trimming took 7 bases from V and 0 from J, leaving 10 bases between them. CDR3 sequence (DNA): TGTGCCAGCACGGGTCCAAGCTCCTACAATGAGCAGTTCTTC. Protein sequence: CASTGPSSYNEQFF.

The chain employs TRBV7-9 and TRBJ1-1; 8 bases are shared with TRBD1. The germline V gene has CDR1 SEHNR and CDR2 FQNEAQ (reference sequence). V was clipped by 3 bases and J by 4 bases; unmatched bases: 7. The CDR3 spans 15 residues. The CDR3 reads CASSFRTGIFTEAFF. The CDR3 nucleotides read TGTGCCAGCAGCTTTCGGACAGGGATTTTCACTGAAGCTTTCTTT.